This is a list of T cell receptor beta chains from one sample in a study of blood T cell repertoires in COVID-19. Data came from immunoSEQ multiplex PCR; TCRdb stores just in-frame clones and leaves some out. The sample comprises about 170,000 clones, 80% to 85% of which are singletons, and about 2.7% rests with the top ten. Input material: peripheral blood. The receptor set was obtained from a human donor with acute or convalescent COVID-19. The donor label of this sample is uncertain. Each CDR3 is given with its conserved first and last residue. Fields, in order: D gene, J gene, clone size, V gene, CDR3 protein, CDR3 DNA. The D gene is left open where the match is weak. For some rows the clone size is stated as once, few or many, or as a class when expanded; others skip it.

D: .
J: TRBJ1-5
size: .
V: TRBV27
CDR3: CASSFRGTFSNQPQHF
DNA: TGTGCCAGCAGTTTCAGGGGAACCTTTAGCAATCAGCCCCAGCATTTT

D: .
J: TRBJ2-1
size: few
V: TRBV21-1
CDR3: CASSKAEGTYNEQFF
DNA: TGTGCCAGCAGCAAAGCGGAGGGTACCTACAATGAGCAGTTCTTC

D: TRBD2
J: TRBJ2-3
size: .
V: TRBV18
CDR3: CASSGTSGADTQYF
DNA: TGTGCCAGCTCGGGGACTAGCGGCGCAGATACGCAGTATTTT

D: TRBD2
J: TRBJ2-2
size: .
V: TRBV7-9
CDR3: CASSQGGRSAGELFF
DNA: TGTGCCAGCAGCCAGGGCGGGAGGAGCGCCGGGGAGCTGTTTTTT

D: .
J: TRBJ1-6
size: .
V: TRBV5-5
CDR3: CASSPAERGPPLHF
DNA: TGTGCCAGCAGCCCGGCGGAGAGAGGGCCACCCCTCCACTTT

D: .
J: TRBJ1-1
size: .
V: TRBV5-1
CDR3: CASSPATGNTEAFF
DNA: TGCGCCAGCAGCCCAGCGACAGGGAACACTGAAGCTTTCTTT

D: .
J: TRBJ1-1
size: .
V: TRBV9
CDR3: CASSVGQLNTEAFF
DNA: TGTGCCAGCAGCGTAGGACAGTTGAACACTGAAGCTTTCTTT

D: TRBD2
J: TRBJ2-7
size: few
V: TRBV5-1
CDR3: CASSRREGGYEQYF
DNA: TGCGCCAGCAGCCGGCGGGAGGGCGGTTACGAGCAGTACTTC

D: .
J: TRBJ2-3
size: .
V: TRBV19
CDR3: CASTSSSTDTQYF
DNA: TGTGCCAGTACTTCCTCTAGCACAGATACGCAGTATTTT

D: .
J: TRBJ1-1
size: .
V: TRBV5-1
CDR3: CASSFVGDTLGNTEAFF
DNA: TGCGCCAGCAGCTTCGTGGGGGACACCCTGGGGAACACTGAAGCTTTCTTT

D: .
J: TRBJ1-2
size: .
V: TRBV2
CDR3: CASMPVTTGNYGYTF
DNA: TGTGCCAGCATGCCGGTGACCACAGGGAACTATGGCTACACCTTC

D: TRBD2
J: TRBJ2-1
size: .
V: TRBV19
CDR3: CASSWPPGGQFF
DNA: TGTGCCAGTAGTTGGCCGCCGGGAGGTCAGTTCTTC

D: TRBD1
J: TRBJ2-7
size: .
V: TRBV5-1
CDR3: CASSLDRGYEQYF
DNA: TGCGCCAGCAGCTTAGACAGGGGGTACGAGCAGTACTTC

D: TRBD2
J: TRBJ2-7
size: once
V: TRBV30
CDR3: CAWSEPTGLAGYEQYF
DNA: TGTGCCTGGAGCGAACCTACCGGACTAGCGGGATACGAGCAGTACTTC

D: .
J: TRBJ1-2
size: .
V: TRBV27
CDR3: CASGQGGGYTF
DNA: TGTGCCAGCGGCCAGGGTGGTGGCTACACCTTC

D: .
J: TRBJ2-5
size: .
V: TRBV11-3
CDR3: CASSSGGETQYF
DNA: TGTGCCAGCAGCTCGGGTGGGGAGACCCAGTACTTC

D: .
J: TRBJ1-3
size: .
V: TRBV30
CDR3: CAWSVSLGASGNTIYF
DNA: TGTGCCTGGAGTGTAAGTTTAGGGGCGTCTGGAAACACCATATATTTT

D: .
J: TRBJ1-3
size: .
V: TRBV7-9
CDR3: CASSPQGRLSRNTIYF
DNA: TGTGCCAGCAGCCCACAGGGTCGCCTTTCTCGAAACACCATATATTTT

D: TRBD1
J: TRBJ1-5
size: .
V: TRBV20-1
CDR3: CSASAQGGLKGQPQHF
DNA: TGCAGTGCTAGTGCGCAAGGGGGCTTGAAAGGTCAGCCCCAGCATTTT

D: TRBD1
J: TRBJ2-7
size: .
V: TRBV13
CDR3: CASSSDRGYEQYF
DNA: TGTGCCAGCAGCTCGGACAGGGGCTACGAGCAGTACTTC

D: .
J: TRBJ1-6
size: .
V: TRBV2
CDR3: CASRPSSSYNSPLHF
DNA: TGTGCCAGCAGACCATCGAGCTCCTATAATTCACCCCTCCACTTT

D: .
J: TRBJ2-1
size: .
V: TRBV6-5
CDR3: CASSIAASSYNEQFF
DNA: TGTGCCAGCAGTATAGCGGCTAGCTCCTACAATGAGCAGTTCTTC

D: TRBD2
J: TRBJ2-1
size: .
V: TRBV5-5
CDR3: CASSPGLAGLTRWNEQFF
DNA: TGTGCCAGCAGCCCCGGACTAGCGGGACTGACGAGGTGGAATGAGCAGTTCTTC

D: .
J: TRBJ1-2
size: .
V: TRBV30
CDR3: CAWSILTGSNYGYTF
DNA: TGTGCCTGGAGTATCTTAACAGGGTCCAACTATGGCTACACCTTC

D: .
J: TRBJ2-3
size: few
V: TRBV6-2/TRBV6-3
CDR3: CASSYGQGTDTQYF
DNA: TGTGCCAGCAGTTACGGGCAGGGCACAGATACGCAGTATTTT

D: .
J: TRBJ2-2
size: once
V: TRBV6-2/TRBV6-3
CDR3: CASSYVSSNTGELFF
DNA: TGTGCCAGCAGTTACGTCTCTAGCAACACCGGGGAGCTGTTTTTT

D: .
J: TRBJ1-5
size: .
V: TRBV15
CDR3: CATQGVGRGDQPQHF
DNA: TGTGCCACCCAAGGGGTAGGAAGAGGAGATCAGCCCCAGCATTTT

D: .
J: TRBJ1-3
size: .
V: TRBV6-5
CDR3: CATSPTAGPGNTIYF
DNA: TGTGCCACCTCCCCGACAGCAGGACCTGGAAACACCATATATTTT

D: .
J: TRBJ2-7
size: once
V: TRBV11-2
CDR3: CASSFPGGGEQYF
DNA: TGTGCCAGCAGTTTCCCGGGGGGCGGCGAGCAGTACTTC